These T cell receptor beta chains were read from a single sample in a study of shared clonotypes between healthy human individuals. Here immunoSEQ multiplex PCR was the method, and the copy in TCRdb shows in-frame clones only, minus some. The data contain about 2.4 million clones, approximately 92% of them seen just once; the ten biggest clones take up over 0.12%. What was sequenced was naive CD4+ T cells sorted from blood. The origin of the receptors is a man younger than 35 in good health. Each CDR3 is given with its conserved first and last residue.

TRBV18	CASSPPTGGLEQYF
TRBV18	CASSPGQVNSGNTIYF
TRBV6-5	CASTRSALTPGELFF
TRBV5-4	CASSLARTSGRTSDTQYF
TRBV12-5	CASGLVTGLNTEAFF
TRBV7-9	CASSLDLGTSRNYGYTF
TRBV6-5	CASSPDRGLEQYF
TRBV6-5	CASSYSKVSYEQYF
TRBV11-2	CASRSSGSTGELFF
TRBV28	CASRPSGGNEQYF
TRBV30	CALQGRGNTIYF